These 5 T cell receptor beta chains were sequenced from one sample in a study of cytomegalovirus exposure and HLA in healthy donors. PCR amplification relied on 60 Vbeta primers (plus 13 Jbeta primers). Data came from immunoSEQ multiplex PCR; TCRdb stores just in-frame clones and leaves some out. This table holds around 120,000 clones. The sequencing sample was made of PBMCs. These receptors originate from a man between 18 and 29 years old in good health and CMV-seronegative.

The chain uses TRBV12-5 and TRBJ1-3; a weak D match, TRBD1 (5 bases). V was pared by 2 bases and J by 1 base, with 6 bases between. Germline CDR1 reads LGHNT; CDR2 reads FRNRAP. This CDR3 has 14 amino acids. The CDR3 coding sequence is TGTGCTAGTGGTTTGACAGGATCTGGAAACACCATATATTTT. Translating gives CASGLTGSGNTIYF.

This chain connects TRBV6-6 to TRBJ2-7; weak D call: TRBD1 (5 bases). Germline V gives CDR1 MNHNY, CDR2 SVGAGI (reference sequence). The CDR3 contains 15 residues. V was trimmed by 6 bases and J by 3 bases, leaving 18 bases between them. CDR3 nucleotide sequence: TGTGCCAGCAGCCCCGCCAACAGGCAAATCTACGAGCAGTACTTC. Protein product: CASSPANRQIYEQYF.

The chain combines TRBV25-1 with TRBJ2-5, with TRBD1 identical over 7 bases. The J call may be faulty, since TRBJ2-7 better matches the DNA end. The germline V gene encodes CDR1 MGHDK and CDR2 SYGVNS. The CDR3 has 13 amino acids. In DNA form, the CDR3 reads TGTGCCACCGCCGGGACAGAGTTTTACGAGCAGTACTTC. This gives the protein CATAGTEFYEQYF.

The CDR3: CASSADRETYNEQFF. CDR3 nucleotide sequence: TGTGCCAGCAGTGCGGACAGGGAAACCTACAATGAGCAGTTCTTC. The genes are TRBV2 and TRBJ2-1; 8 bases fit TRBD1. The CDR3 loop spans 15 amino acids. Per germline, CDR1 SNHLY and CDR2 FYNNEI. V shed 4 bases, J shed 2 bases, and the junction held 4 bases outside the gene matches.

The rearrangement joins TRBV27 to TRBJ2-3; 7 nucleotides match TRBD2. The V gene's germline CDR1 is MNHEY and CDR2 SMNVEV (reference sequence). The CDR3 contains 14 residues. V trimming: 10 bases; J trimming: 0 bases; junction bases outside the gene matches: 7. CDR3 protein: CATSAGLSTDTQYF. CDR3 nucleotide sequence: TGTGCCACCTCAGCGGGGCTTAGCACAGATACGCAGTATTTT.